This entry concerns a single T cell receptor beta chain. Measured with immunoSEQ multiplex PCR; TCRdb has only the in-frame clones, and not every one. The sample has around 190,000 clones; around 94% are singletons. Germline V gene sequence: CDR1 LNHDA, CDR2 SQIVND (reference sequence). V lost 4 bases and J 6 bases, leaving 15 bases between the germline ends. This CDR3 contains 15 residues. This specimen belongs to a study of control samples from healthy donors and cancer patients. The chain couples TRBV19 to TRBJ2-2; D assignment may be TRBD1 or TRBD2 (5 bases each). This clonotype was sampled from a man between 25 and 39 years old in good health. The sequencing sample was made of blood. The DNA of the CDR3 is TGTGCCAGTAGTAAAGGCGGGCTGGGGCCCGGGGAGCTGTTTTTT. Translated: CASSKGGLGPGELFF.